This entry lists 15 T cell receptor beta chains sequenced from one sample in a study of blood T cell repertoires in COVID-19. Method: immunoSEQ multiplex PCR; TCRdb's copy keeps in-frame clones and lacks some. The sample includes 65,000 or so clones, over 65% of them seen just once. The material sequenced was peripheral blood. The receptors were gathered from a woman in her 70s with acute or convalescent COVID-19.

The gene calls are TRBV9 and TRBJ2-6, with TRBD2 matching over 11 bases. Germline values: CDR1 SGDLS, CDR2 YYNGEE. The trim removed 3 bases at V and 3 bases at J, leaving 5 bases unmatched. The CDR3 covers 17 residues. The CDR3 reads CASSASGRMGGANVLTF. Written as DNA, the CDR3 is TGTGCCAGCAGCGCTAGCGGGAGGATGGGTGGGGCCAACGTCCTGACTTTC.

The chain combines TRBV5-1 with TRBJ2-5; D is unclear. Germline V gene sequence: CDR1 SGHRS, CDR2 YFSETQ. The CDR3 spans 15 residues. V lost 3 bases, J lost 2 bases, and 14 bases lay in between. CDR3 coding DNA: TGCGCCAGCAGCTGGGTGGTGGGCCCACAAGAGACCCAGTACTTC. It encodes CASSWVVGPQETQYF.

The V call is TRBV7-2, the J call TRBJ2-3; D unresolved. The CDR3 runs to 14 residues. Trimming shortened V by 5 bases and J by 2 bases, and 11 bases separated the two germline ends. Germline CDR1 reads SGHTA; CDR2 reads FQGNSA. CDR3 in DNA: TGTGCCAGCAGCAACAAGAGACACACAGATACGCAGTATTTT. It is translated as CASSNKRHTDTQYF. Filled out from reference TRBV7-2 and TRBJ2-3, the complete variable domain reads GAGVSQSPSNKVTEKGKDVELRCDPISGHTALYWYRQSLGQGLEFLIYFQGNSAPDKSGLPSDRFSAERTGGSVSTLTIQRTQQEDSAVYLCASSNKRHTDTQYFGPGTRLTVL.

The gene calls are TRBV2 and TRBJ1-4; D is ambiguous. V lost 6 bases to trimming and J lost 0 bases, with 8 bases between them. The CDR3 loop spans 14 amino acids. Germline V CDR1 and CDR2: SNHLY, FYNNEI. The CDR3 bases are TGTGCCAGCAGATGGGAGACAACTAATGAAAAACTGTTTTTT. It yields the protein CASRWETTNEKLFF.

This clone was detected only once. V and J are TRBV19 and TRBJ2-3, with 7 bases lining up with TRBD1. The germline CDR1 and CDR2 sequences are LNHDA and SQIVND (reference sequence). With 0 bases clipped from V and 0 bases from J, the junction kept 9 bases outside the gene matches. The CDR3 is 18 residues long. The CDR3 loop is CASSIDLAGGPSTDTQYF. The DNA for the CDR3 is TGTGCCAGTAGTATAGACTTAGCAGGGGGTCCAAGCACAGATACGCAGTATTTT. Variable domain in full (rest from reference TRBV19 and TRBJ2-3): DGGITQSPKYLFRKEGQNVTLSCEQNLNHDAMYWYRQDPGQGLRLIYYSQIVNDFQKGDIAEGYSVSREKKESFPLTVTSAQKNPTAFYLCASSIDLAGGPSTDTQYFGPGTRLTVL.

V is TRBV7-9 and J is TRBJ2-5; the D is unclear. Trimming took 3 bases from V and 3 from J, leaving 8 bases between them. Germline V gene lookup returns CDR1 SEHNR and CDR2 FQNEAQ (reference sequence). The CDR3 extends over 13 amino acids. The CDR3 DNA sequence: TGTGCCAGCAGCTTGATGGCCAAAGAGACCCAGTACTTC. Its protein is CASSLMAKETQYF.

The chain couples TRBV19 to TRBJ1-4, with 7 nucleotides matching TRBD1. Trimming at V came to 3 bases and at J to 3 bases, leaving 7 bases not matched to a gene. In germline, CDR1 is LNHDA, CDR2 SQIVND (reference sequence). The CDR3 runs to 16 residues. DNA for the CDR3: TGTGCCAGTAGTATGAGACGGGGACAGCCTAATGAAAAACTGTTTTTT. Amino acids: CASSMRRGQPNEKLFF.

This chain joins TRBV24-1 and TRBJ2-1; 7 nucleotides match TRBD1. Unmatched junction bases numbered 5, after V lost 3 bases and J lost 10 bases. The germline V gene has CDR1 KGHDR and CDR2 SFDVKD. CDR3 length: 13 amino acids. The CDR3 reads CATSDRQGYEQFF. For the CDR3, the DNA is TGTGCCACCAGTGATCGACAGGGTTACGAGCAGTTCTTC.

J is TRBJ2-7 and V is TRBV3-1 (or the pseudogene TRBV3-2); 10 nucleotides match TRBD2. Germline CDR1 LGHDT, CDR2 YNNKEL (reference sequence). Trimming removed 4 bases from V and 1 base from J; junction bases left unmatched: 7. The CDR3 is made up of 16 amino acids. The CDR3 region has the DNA TGTGCCAGCAGCCTACACCAAGCGGGAGGGTCCTACGAGCAGTACTTC. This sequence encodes CASSLHQAGGSYEQYF.

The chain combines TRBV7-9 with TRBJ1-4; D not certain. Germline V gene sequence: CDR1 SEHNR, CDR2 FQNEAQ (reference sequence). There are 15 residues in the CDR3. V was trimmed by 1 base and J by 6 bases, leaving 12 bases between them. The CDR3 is CASSLVAPGYEKLFF. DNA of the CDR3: TGTGCCAGCAGCTTAGTGGCTCCGGGGTATGAAAAACTGTTTTTT. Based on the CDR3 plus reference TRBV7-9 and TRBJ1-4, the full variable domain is DTGVSQNPRHKITKRGQNVTFRCDPISEHNRLYWYRQTLGQGPEFLTYFQNEAQLEKSRLLSDRFSAERPKGSFSTLEIQRTEQGDSAMYLCASSLVAPGYEKLFFGSGTQLSVL.

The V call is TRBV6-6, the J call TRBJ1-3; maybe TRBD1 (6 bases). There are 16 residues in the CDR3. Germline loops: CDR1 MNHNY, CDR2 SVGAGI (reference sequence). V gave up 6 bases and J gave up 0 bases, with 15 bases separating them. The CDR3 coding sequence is TGTGCCAGCAGCCACTCAACAGGGAGCTCTGGAAACACCATATATTTT. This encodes CASSHSTGSSGNTIYF.

DNA of the CDR3: TGTGCCAGCAGCTTGGATCCCGGGGGCTCCTACAATGAGCAGTTCTTC. This encodes CASSLDPGGSYNEQFF. The chain combines TRBV5-4 with TRBJ2-1; TRBD2 might be the D (6 bases). Germline V gene sequence: CDR1 SGHNT, CDR2 YYREEE (reference sequence). Trimming pared 0 bases from V and 0 bases from J, leaving 10 bases between. The CDR3 is made up of 16 amino acids.

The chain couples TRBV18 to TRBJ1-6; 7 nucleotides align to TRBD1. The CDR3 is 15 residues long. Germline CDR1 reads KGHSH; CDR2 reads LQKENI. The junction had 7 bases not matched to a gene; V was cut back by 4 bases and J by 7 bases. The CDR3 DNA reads TGTGCCAGCTCACTTGGGACAGCCGACAATTCACCCCTCCACTTT. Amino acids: CASSLGTADNSPLHF.

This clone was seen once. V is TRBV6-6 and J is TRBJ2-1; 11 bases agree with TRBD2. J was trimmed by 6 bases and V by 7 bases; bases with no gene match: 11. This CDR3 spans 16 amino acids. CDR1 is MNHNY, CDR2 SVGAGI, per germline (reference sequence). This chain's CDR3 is CASTLPVAGGGNEQFF. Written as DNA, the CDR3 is TGTGCCAGCACTCTCCCCGTAGCGGGAGGGGGCAATGAGCAGTTCTTC.

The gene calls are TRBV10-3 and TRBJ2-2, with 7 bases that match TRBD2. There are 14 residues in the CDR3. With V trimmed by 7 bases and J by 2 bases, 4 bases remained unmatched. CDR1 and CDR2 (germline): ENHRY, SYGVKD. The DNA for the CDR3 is TGTGCCATCAATCCGGGAGGTAACACCGGGGAGCTGTTTTTT. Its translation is CAINPGGNTGELFF.